These 31 T cell receptor beta chains were all obtained from the same sample, sequenced in a study of blood T cell repertoires in COVID-19. Measured with immunoSEQ multiplex PCR; TCRdb has only the in-frame clones, and not every one. This table holds some 150,000 clones, more than 80% found once. Sequencing input: peripheral blood. These receptors were collected from a human donor with acute or convalescent COVID-19. The donor label of this sample is uncertain.

The rearrangement joins TRBV28 to TRBJ1-1; D is unresolved. CDR1 is MDHEN and CDR2 is SYDVKM in the germline V gene. V gave up 3 bases and J gave up 12 bases, with 11 bases separating them. The CDR3 contains 11 residues. CDR3 DNA sequence: TGTGCCAGCAGTTTTGGCCCCCCAACTTTCTTT. Translating it yields CASSFGPPTFF.

This rearrangement joins TRBV7-9 to TRBJ2-5, with TRBD1 as a possible D gene (6 bases). Germline V CDR1 and CDR2: SEHNR, FQNEAQ (reference sequence). V lost 4 bases and J 2 bases, leaving 11 bases between the germline ends. The CDR3 runs 14 residues. CDR3 bases: TGTGCCAGCAGCTCAGGGGCGATACAAGAGACCCAGTACTTC. This translates into CASSSGAIQETQYF. The full variable domain, with the rest looked up from reference TRBV7-9 and TRBJ2-5, is DTGVSQNPRHKITKRGQNVTFRCDPISEHNRLYWYRQTLGQGPEFLTYFQNEAQLEKSRLLSDRFSAERPKGSFSTLEIQRTEQGDSAMYLCASSSGAIQETQYFGPGTRLLVL.

This clone came up once. The J gene is TRBJ2-3, the V gene TRBV30; D ambiguous. CDR1 is GTSNPN and CDR2 is SVGIG in the germline V gene (reference sequence). V lost 6 bases and J 1 base, leaving 11 bases between the germline ends. The CDR3 is made up of 13 amino acids. Written as DNA, the CDR3 is TGTGCCTGCCCCTTATTAGGCACAGATACGCAGTATTTT. This sequence encodes CACPLLGTDTQYF.

This clone was counted between two and nine times. This chain uses TRBV29-1 with TRBJ1-2; 8 bases map to TRBD1. V was clipped by 1 base and J by 5 bases; unmatched bases: 9. CDR3 length: 15 amino acids. Germline-derived CDR1 and CDR2 are SQVTM and ANQGSEA. CDR3 DNA sequence: TGCAGCGTTGAAGCGTTGGACAGGGAGGGTTATGGCTACACCTTC. Protein: CSVEALDREGYGYTF.

Regarding this clone: Other DNA sequences in this specimen translate into the identical CDR3. The gene calls are TRBV6-5 and TRBJ2-3; D gene uncertain. CDR1 and CDR2 (germline): MNHEY, SVGAGI. This CDR3 is 13 amino acids long. V shed 2 bases and J shed 2 bases, with 5 bases lying between them. In nucleotides, the CDR3 is TGTGCCAGCAGTTACGGCCACACAGATACGCAGTATTTT. Amino acid sequence: CASSYGHTDTQYF.

The chain combines TRBV6-5 with TRBJ1-1; D call uncertain. The V end lost 11 bases, the J end lost 0 bases, and 7 bases lay between the germline ends. The CDR3 runs to 11 residues. The V gene's germline CDR1 is MNHEY and CDR2 SVGAGI. CDR3: CASSMNTEAFF. The CDR3 region has the DNA TGTGCCTCTAGCATGAACACTGAAGCTTTCTTT.

The V call is TRBV5-4, the J call TRBJ2-1, with a possible D match to TRBD2 (5 bases). Germline values: CDR1 SGHNT, CDR2 YYREEE (reference sequence). V lost 4 bases and J lost 2, with 16 bases in between. The length of the CDR3 is 16 residues. The DNA of the CDR3 is TGTGCCAGCAGCCCTGGGGTCCGGGGAACCTACAATGAGCAGTTCTTC. This translates into CASSPGVRGTYNEQFF.

The chain recombines TRBV11-2 with TRBJ2-7; 7 positions match TRBD2. In germline, CDR1 is SGHAT, CDR2 FQNNGV. Trimming took 3 bases from V and 2 from J; bases not matched to a gene: 4. The CDR3 sequence is 14 residues long. The CDR3 nucleotides read TGTGCCAGCAGCTTTTTGGGGGGGACCTACGAGCAGTACGTC. This codes for CASSFLGGTYEQYV.

The genes are TRBV5-1 and TRBJ2-5; D may be TRBD2 (6 bases). In germline, CDR1 is SGHRS, CDR2 YFSETQ. V was trimmed by 4 bases and J by 4 bases, leaving 17 bases between them. This CDR3 is built from 15 residues. DNA of the CDR3: TGCGCCAGCAGCCCGGGGAGGTCCGTTCCAGAGACCCAGTACTTC. It encodes CASSPGRSVPETQYF.

This rearrangement joins TRBV5-1 to TRBJ2-2; 10 nucleotides match TRBD2. Trimming took 4 bases from V and 5 from J; bases not matched to a gene: 11. From germline, CDR1 is SGHRS and CDR2 YFSETQ. The CDR3 runs 17 residues. The CDR3: CASSGTSGATGTGELFF. Written as DNA, the CDR3 is TGCGCCAGCAGCGGAACTAGCGGGGCCACAGGGACCGGGGAGCTGTTTTTT.

CDR3 sequence: CATSDKGATNTGELFF. The CDR3 nucleotides are TGTGCCACCAGTGATAAAGGGGCCACGAACACCGGGGAGCTGTTTTTT. The chain recombines TRBV24-1 with TRBJ2-2; maybe TRBD1 (5 bases). The CDR3 length is 16 residues. Deletions cut 3 bases from V and 0 bases from J, with 10 bases between. CDR1 KGHDR and CDR2 SFDVKD come from the germline V gene.

The V gene is TRBV9, the J gene TRBJ1-6; the D is unclear. The ends were cut back, 4 bases at V and 5 bases at J, with 16 bases in the middle. CDR1 SGDLS and CDR2 YYNGEE come from the germline V gene. The CDR3 consists of 16 residues. Written as DNA, the CDR3 is TGTGCCAGCAGCCCCCACCTGCAGGCTAATAATTCACCCCTCCACTTT. Translation: CASSPHLQANNSPLHF.

The rearrangement uses TRBV5-5 and TRBJ1-1, with D possibly matching TRBD1 (6 bases). The CDR3 sequence is 14 residues long. Germline lookup yields CDR1 SGHKS and CDR2 YYEKEE (reference sequence). With 6 bases removed from V and 4 bases from J, the gap between germline ends came to 16 bases. In DNA, the CDR3 is TGTGCCAGCAAACCCCTCTCAGGGGCCACTGAAGCTTTCTTT. It translates to CASKPLSGATEAFF. Drawing the rest from reference TRBV5-5 and TRBJ1-1, the complete variable domain is DAGVTQSPTHLIKTRGQQVTLRCSPISGHKSVSWYQQVLGQGPQFIFQYYEKEERGRGNFPDRFSARQFPNYSSELNVNALLLGDSALYLCASKPLSGATEAFFGQGTRLTVV.

This clone was detected only once. The chain employs TRBV24-1 and TRBJ1-5; tentative D call: TRBD1 (6 bases). Trimming left V 5 bases short and J 5 bases short, with 15 bases between. The CDR3 is 15 residues long. Germline V CDR1 and CDR2: KGHDR, SFDVKD. The CDR3: CATSGGTTDHQPQHF. CDR3 nucleotides: TGTGCCACCAGTGGGGGGACAACGGACCATCAGCCCCAGCATTTT.

This clone was picked up a small number of times. V gene TRBV2 combines with J gene TRBJ1-1; D perhaps matches TRBD1 (6 bases). This CDR3 region has 12 residues. V was clipped by 4 bases and J by 4 bases, with 7 bases between them. Germline CDR1 SNHLY, CDR2 FYNNEI. CDR3 residues: CASSAGVTEAFF. The CDR3 DNA is TGTGCCAGCAGTGCAGGGGTCACTGAAGCTTTCTTT.

The sample holds a few counts of this clone. The chain joins TRBV7-6 to TRBJ2-1, with 9 bases aligning to TRBD1. The CDR3 consists of 15 residues. The trim removed 4 bases at V and 6 bases at J, leaving 7 bases unmatched. The V gene's germline CDR1 is SGHVS and CDR2 FNYEAQ. The CDR3 loop reads CASSWLPTGGNEQFF. The CDR3 region has the DNA TGTGCCAGCAGCTGGCTACCGACAGGGGGCAATGAGCAGTTCTTC. Full variable domain (rest looked up from reference TRBV7-6 and TRBJ2-1): GAGVSQSPRYKVTKRGQDVALRCDPISGHVSLYWYRQALGQGPEFLTYFNYEAQQDKSGLPNDRFSAERPEGSISTLTIQRTEQRDSAMYRCASSWLPTGGNEQFFGPGTRLTVL.

The V call is TRBV3-1 (or the pseudogene TRBV3-2), the J call TRBJ2-5, with D uncertain. The length of the CDR3 is 15 residues. The germline CDR1 and CDR2 sequences are LGHDT and YNNKEL (reference sequence). V lost 1 base and J 0 bases, leaving 9 bases between the germline ends. Written as DNA, the CDR3 is TGTGCCAGCAGCCAAGTCGGGTGGCACCAAGAGACCCAGTACTTC. It encodes CASSQVGWHQETQYF.

On this clone itself: Distinct nucleotide sequences in the sample also encode this CDR3. The genes are TRBV25-1 and TRBJ1-5; TRBD1 matches 8 bases. This CDR3 region has 13 residues. Germline assignment: CDR1 MGHDK and CDR2 SYGVNS. V shed 6 bases, J shed 7 bases, and the junction held 5 bases outside the gene matches. CDR3: CASRDRDEQPQHF. The CDR3 DNA reads TGTGCCAGCAGGGACAGGGACGAGCAGCCCCAGCATTTT.

This clone was recorded only once. The chain uses TRBV9 and TRBJ1-6, with 10 bases identical to TRBD1. Looked up from germline, CDR1 is SGDLS and CDR2 is YYNGEE. The CDR3 consists of 16 residues. V lost 4 bases and J lost 6; bases outside the gene matches: 7. CDR3 nucleotide sequence: TGTGCCAGCAGCACCCCCTGGGACAGGGGTAATTCACCCCTCCACTTT. The encoded protein is CASSTPWDRGNSPLHF.

The chain uses TRBV30 and TRBJ1-6, with D unresolved. CDR3 size: 15 residues. In germline, CDR1 is GTSNPN, CDR2 SVGIG (reference sequence). Between the trimmed V and J ends, which lost 0 bases and 7 bases, there was a span of 13 bases. The CDR3 here is CAWSVLGQLNSPLHF. The CDR3, as DNA: TGTGCCTGGAGTGTACTAGGTCAGCTAAATTCACCCCTCCACTTT.

This clone was observed a handful of times. This chain uses TRBV13 with TRBJ1-2; D ambiguous. The V end lost 5 bases, the J end lost 1 base, and 5 bases lay between the germline ends. The CDR3 has 12 residues. Germline-derived CDR1 and CDR2 are PRHDT and FYEKMQ (reference sequence). The CDR3 sequence is CASSPRNYGYTF. For the CDR3, the DNA is TGTGCCAGCAGCCCTCGTAACTATGGCTACACCTTC.

The V call is TRBV30, the J call TRBJ2-4; maybe TRBD1 (5 bases). Trimming removed 5 bases from V and 1 base from J, with 15 bases in between. CDR3 length equals 15 residues. Germline V gives CDR1 GTSNPN, CDR2 SVGIG (reference sequence). As DNA, the CDR3 is TGTGCCTGGGCAACAGGCCCAGGGGCCAAAAACATTCAGTACTTC. It yields the protein CAWATGPGAKNIQYF.

This clone was picked up a small number of times. The chain joins TRBV19 to TRBJ2-1; tentative D call: TRBD2 (6 bases). CDR3 length: 14 residues. CDR1 and CDR2 from the germline V gene are LNHDA and SQIVND (reference sequence). V gave up 5 bases and J gave up 4 bases, with 12 bases separating them. As DNA, the CDR3 is TGTGCCAGTAGTGTACTTAGCGGATACAATGAGCAGTTCTTC. It translates to CASSVLSGYNEQFF.

This clone was picked up one time. This chain uses TRBV6-5 with TRBJ2-7; D perhaps matches TRBD1 (6 bases). The V gene's germline CDR1 is MNHEY and CDR2 SVGAGI. The CDR3 length is 14 residues. V dropped 6 bases and J dropped 2 bases, with 14 bases sitting between them. CDR3 residues: CASRVLAGAYEQYF. CDR3 coding DNA: TGTGCCAGCAGGGTATTAGCAGGGGCCTACGAGCAGTACTTC.

This sequence joins TRBV18 and TRBJ1-1; the match to TRBD1 covers 8 bases. Germline V gives CDR1 KGHSH, CDR2 LQKENI. This CDR3 is 14 amino acids long. Trimming cost V 4 bases and J 8 bases; bases outside gene matches: 9. The CDR3 DNA reads TGTGCCAGCTCACGACTAGACAGGGGAGGGGAAGCTTTCTTT. Protein sequence: CASSRLDRGGEAFF.

The CDR3 DNA sequence: TGTGCCAGCAGCCAAGTACGGGAACTTACTGGTGAAAAACTGTTTTTT. Translated: CASSQVRELTGEKLFF. This chain joins TRBV14 and TRBJ1-4; D call uncertain. The CDR3 has 16 amino acids. Germline V gene lookup returns CDR1 SGHDN and CDR2 FVKESK. V lost 1 base, J lost 7 bases, and 16 bases lay in between. Using reference TRBV14 and TRBJ1-4 for the parts outside the CDR3, the full variable domain is EAGVTQFPSHSVIEKGQTVTLRCDPISGHDNLYWYRRVMGKEIKFLLHFVKESKQDESGMPNNRFLAERTGGTYSTLKVQPAELEDSGVYFCASSQVRELTGEKLFFGSGTQLSVL.

The rearrangement joins TRBV29-1 to TRBJ1-2; 10 nucleotides line up with TRBD1. Trimming cost V 0 bases and J 9 bases; bases outside gene matches: 10. CDR3 length equals 15 residues. The germline V gene encodes CDR1 SQVTM and CDR2 ANQGSEA. In DNA form, the CDR3 reads TGCAGCGTTGAAGATCAAGGACAGGGGGGCCTAAGCTACACCTTC. This encodes CSVEDQGQGGLSYTF.

The rearrangement joins TRBV10-3 to TRBJ2-3, with a possible D match to TRBD1 (6 bases). The CDR3 totals 12 residues. The V gene's germline CDR1 is ENHRY and CDR2 SYGVKD. The ends were cut back, 10 bases at V and 1 base at J, with 9 bases in the middle. This CDR3 is CATRQGTDTQYF. Here the CDR3 DNA reads TGTGCCACTCGACAGGGCACAGATACGCAGTATTTT.

The J gene is TRBJ1-6, the V gene TRBV18; 7 bases align to TRBD1. The germline gives CDR1 KGHSH, CDR2 LQKENI. V lost 3 bases and J lost 9; bases outside the gene matches: 2. The CDR3 consists of 13 residues. CDR3 protein: CASSPDRRSPLHF. In DNA form, the CDR3 reads TGTGCCAGCTCACCGGACAGGCGTTCACCCCTCCACTTT. The whole variable domain, filled in from reference TRBV18 and TRBJ1-6, reads NAGVMQNPRHLVRRRGQEARLRCSPMKGHSHVYWYRQLPEEGLKFMVYLQKENIIDESGMPKERFSAEFPKEGPSILRIQQVVRGDSAAYFCASSPDRRSPLHFGNGTRLTVT.

The CDR3, as DNA: TGTGCCAGCAGCCAAAATCCGACAGGGGACTATGGCTACACCTTC. Translated, it gives CASSQNPTGDYGYTF. V usage is TRBV4-2 and J usage is TRBJ1-2, with TRBD1 matching over 8 bases. The CDR3 sequence is 15 residues long. V trimming: 2 bases; J trimming: 3 bases; junction bases outside the gene matches: 5. Germline CDR1 LGHNA, CDR2 YNFKEQ.

This clone was seen once. The V call is TRBV27, the J call TRBJ2-6; TRBD1 matches 9 bases. This CDR3 region has 17 residues. V lost 5 bases and J lost 2; bases outside the gene matches: 7. CDR1 is MNHEY, CDR2 SMNVEV, per germline (reference sequence). CDR3 sequence reads: CASSPGQGLPGANVLTF. CDR3 nucleotide sequence: TGTGCCAGCAGTCCGGGACAGGGCTTGCCTGGGGCCAACGTCCTGACTTTC.